The table lists the clone carrying this T cell receptor beta chain with many counts. Its specificity is not known. In building TCR beta libraries, iRepertoire HTBI primers were used together with Arm-PCR of CDR3 regions. MiXCR was run by TCRdb on the multiplex PCR reads, yielding one entry per CDR3 protein. The repertoire holds over 200,000 distinct CDR3 sequences, with more than 15% as singletons. The sample is drawn from a study of regulatory T cells in long-lasting Graves disease. Findings and limits, study-wide: Persistent Graves' patients had lower TCR diversity than newly diagnosed ones.

Sample time point: newly diagnosed GD, antithyroid drugs for less than 3 months. Researchers made the TCR library from RNA that was extracted from PBMCs. These records were also assigned to another study, of T cells in Graves' hyperthyroidism and ophthalmopathy. That source adds: The model predicted ophthalmopathy a median roughly 6.3 months before onset.

Sample: peripheral blood mononuclear cells (PBMCs), taken at new diagnosis, from a patient treated with antithyroid drugs. This sequence was found in a woman aged 25-40 years with Graves disease.

The CDR3 here is CATQTSGGNTGELFF. The CDR3 DNA sequence: TGTGCCACCCAGACTAGCGGGGGCAACACCGGGGAGCTGTTTTTT. The V call is TRBV7-9, the J call TRBJ2-2; TRBD2 matches 12 bases. Germline V gives CDR1 SEHNR, CDR2 FQNEAQ (reference sequence). Losses at the gene ends were 10 bases for V and 2 bases for J; bases not matched to a gene: 5. The CDR3 loop spans 15 amino acids.